These 27 T cell receptor beta chains originate from one sample sequenced in a study of blood T cells in healthy people across ages. Through a sample-barcoded 5' primer and a J-beta primer mix, a second PCR was run for about 6 to 12 cycles. TCRdb processed the 5' RACE reads anew with MiXCR; each CDR3 protein has one entry. The table includes roughly 1,700,000 distinct CDR3 sequences, 28% detected once. Sequencing was done on a sample of blood. The source is a young woman in good health.

The chain employs TRBV29-1 and TRBJ2-1; possible D gene TRBD1, 6 bases. The V and J ends lost 7 bases and 13 bases respectively, with 26 bases between them. Germline CDR1 and CDR2: SQVTM and ANQGSEA. The CDR3 totals 14 residues. The CDR3 sequence is CSAQGMGAQETQFF. As DNA, the CDR3 is TGCAGCGCCCAGGGGATGGGGGCACAAGAGACCCAGTTCTTC.

On this clonotype: A read error may be the cause here, since a much bigger clone is one base away. J is TRBJ1-1 and V is TRBV29-1; D ambiguous. Trimming took 5 bases from V and 3 from J, leaving 16 bases between them. The length of the CDR3 is 14 residues. The germline gives CDR1 SQVTM, CDR2 ANQGSEA. The CDR3 loop is CSVLMDPWDTEAFF. DNA for the CDR3: TGCAGCGTTCTTATGGACCCCTGGGACACTGAAGCTTTCTTT. Variable domain in full (rest from reference TRBV29-1 and TRBJ1-1): SAVISQKPSRDICQRGTSLTIQCQVDSQVTMMFWYRQQPGQSLTLIATANQGSEATYESGFVIDKFPISRPNLTFSTLTVSNMSPEDSSIYLCSVLMDPWDTEAFFGQGTRLTVV.

This clonotype has more than one count but fewer than ten. The V call is TRBV3-1, the J call TRBJ1-6; no clear D. Germline CDR1 LGHDT, CDR2 YNNKEL (reference sequence). The CDR3 length is 13 residues. V lost 4 bases to trimming and J lost 11 bases, with 12 bases between them. The CDR3, as DNA: TGTGCCAGCAGCCCGCGACCTGTTACACCCCTCCACTTT. This translates into CASSPRPVTPLHF. The full variable domain, rest sourced from reference TRBV3-1 and TRBJ1-6, is DTAVSQTPKYLVTQMGNDKSIKCEQNLGHDTMYWYKQDSKKFLKIMFSYNNKELIINETVPNRFSPKSPDKAHLNLHINSLELGDSAVYFCASSPRPVTPLHFGNGTRLTVT.

The rearrangement uses TRBV6-1 and TRBJ2-3, with 8 bases that match TRBD2. The V gene's germline CDR1 is MNHNS and CDR2 SASEGT. Trimming cost V 6 bases and J 2 bases; bases outside gene matches: 19. This CDR3 contains 19 residues. The CDR3 loop is CASRRGSGSIKRDTDTQYF. For the CDR3, the DNA is TGTGCCAGCAGAAGAGGCAGCGGGAGTATAAAGAGGGACACAGATACGCAGTATTTT.

A word on this clonotype: A read error may produce the germline difference seen at one junction end. The chain's CDR3 is CASSLEGTSEWDF. Here the CDR3 DNA reads TGTGCCAGCAGCTTAGAGGGAACGTCAGAGTGGGACTTC. This chain joins TRBV7-9 and TRBJ2-4; D is unclear. Germline V lookup: CDR1 SEHNR, CDR2 FQNEAQ (reference sequence). This CDR3 has 13 residues.

A word on this clonotype: Relative to the germline gene, one junction end is altered; a read error may explain this. The J gene is TRBJ2-5, the V gene TRBV6-6; 7 nucleotides match TRBD1. This CDR3 contains 16 residues. From germline, CDR1 is MNHNY and CDR2 SVGAGI (reference sequence). Here the CDR3 DNA reads TGTGTCAGCAGTTCCCTCCTGACAGGGATAGGGGAGACCCAGTACTTC. Protein product: CVSSSLLTGIGETQYF.

This clonotype has just a few counts. The chain is built from TRBV6-6 and TRBJ2-7, with D perhaps TRBD2 (6 bases). The last part of the DNA fits TRBJ2-5 better; the J call may be wrong. The germline V gene encodes CDR1 MNHNY and CDR2 SVGAGI (reference sequence). CDR3 size: 15 residues. The CDR3 is CASKADATRGETQYF. In nucleotides, the CDR3 is TGTGCCAGCAAGGCAGACGCGACCCGGGGGGAGACCCAGTACTTC.

The chain couples TRBV27 to TRBJ1-1; TRBD1 matches 7 bases. Losses at the gene ends were 6 bases for V and 3 bases for J; bases not matched to a gene: 4. Germline CDR1 MNHEY, CDR2 SMNVEV (reference sequence). The CDR3 consists of 13 residues. The CDR3 nucleotides read TGTGCCAGCAGGCGGGACAGTGACACTGAAGCTTTCTTT. It is translated as CASRRDSDTEAFF.

This clonotype has just a few counts. J is TRBJ1-1 and V is TRBV14, with a possible D match to TRBD1 (5 bases). V was clipped by 0 bases and J by 5 bases, with 16 bases between them. CDR1 and CDR2 from the germline V gene are SGHDN and FVKESK. CDR3 length: 16 residues. CDR3: CASSQDLGRVGTEAFF. In DNA form, the CDR3 reads TGTGCCAGCAGCCAAGATCTGGGCAGGGTTGGTACTGAAGCTTTCTTT.

This clonotype was seen a handful of times. The chain has TRBV12-3 or TRBV12-4 and TRBJ1-2; D is unresolved. The CDR3 contains 13 residues. V lost 5 bases and J 8 bases, leaving 15 bases between the germline ends. CDR3 residues: CASSPAQGAGYTF. In DNA, the CDR3 is TGTGCCAGCAGTCCCGCCCAAGGAGCAGGCTACACCTTC.

The chain carries TRBV20-1 and TRBJ1-4; D possibly corresponds to TRBD1 (6 bases). Germline V gene sequence: CDR1 DFQATT, CDR2 SNEGSKA (reference sequence). The CDR3 has 16 amino acids. Deletions cut 6 bases from V and 0 bases from J, with 17 bases between. For the CDR3, the DNA is TGCAGTGCGGCACAGGGCGCCCGCGCAACTAATGAAAAACTGTTTTTT. Encoded protein: CSAAQGARATNEKLFF.

Note on this clonotype: A single base separates this from a much larger clone, so it may be a read error. The CDR3 sequence is CASNSPGLEASETQYF. The CDR3 DNA reads as TGTGCCAGCAACTCTCCGGGACTAGAAGCTTCGGAGACCCAGTACTTC. The chain is built from TRBV11-2 and TRBJ2-5; TRBD2 matches 8 bases. CDR1 SGHAT and CDR2 FQNNGV come from the germline V gene. This CDR3 has 16 amino acids. V was pared by 7 bases and J by 5 bases, with 15 bases of the junction left unmatched.

The sample holds many counts of this clonotype. The CDR3 here is CATSRDYSDTQYF. CDR3 nucleotides: TGTGCCACCAGCAGAGATTATTCAGATACGCAGTATTTT. The chain combines TRBV15 with TRBJ2-3; D unresolved. The CDR3 is 13 amino acids. The V and J ends lost 0 bases and 4 bases respectively, with 5 bases between them. From germline, CDR1 is LNHNV and CDR2 YYDKDF (reference sequence).

This clonotype was seen only a few times. The CDR3 region has the DNA TGTGCCAGCTCACCACGAGGTACAGGGTTCGCTGATCAGCCCCAGCATTTT. Residues: CASSPRGTGFADQPQHF. V usage is TRBV18 and J usage is TRBJ1-5; the D gene is possibly TRBD1 (6 bases). V was shortened by 1 base and J by 5 bases, with 18 bases between the two germline ends. Germline V gene lookup returns CDR1 KGHSH and CDR2 LQKENI. This CDR3 has 17 amino acids. The whole variable domain, remainder taken from reference TRBV18 and TRBJ1-5, is NAGVMQNPRHLVRRRGQEARLRCSPMKGHSHVYWYRQLPEEGLKFMVYLQKENIIDESGMPKERFSAEFPKEGPSILRIQQVVRGDSAAYFCASSPRGTGFADQPQHFGDGTRLSIL.

V gene TRBV18 combines with J gene TRBJ2-5, with D perhaps being TRBD1 or TRBD2 (6 bases each). Germline-derived CDR1 and CDR2 are KGHSH and LQKENI. V lost 5 bases to trimming and J lost 3 bases, with 19 bases between them. The CDR3 covers 16 residues. The CDR3 reads CASSEGEAANKETQYF. As DNA, the CDR3 is TGTGCCAGCTCAGAGGGGGAGGCGGCCAACAAAGAGACCCAGTACTTC. Filled out from reference TRBV18 and TRBJ2-5, the complete variable domain reads NAGVMQNPRHLVRRRGQEARLRCSPMKGHSHVYWYRQLPEEGLKFMVYLQKENIIDESGMPKERFSAEFPKEGPSILRIQQVVRGDSAAYFCASSEGEAANKETQYFGPGTRLLVL.

This clonotype was counted ten times or more. Here the CDR3 DNA reads TGCGCCAGCAGTGGCGGTGGACTAGCCGGAACCTACGAGCAGTACTTC. Translation gives CASSGGGLAGTYEQYF. The chain combines TRBV10-2 with TRBJ2-7, with TRBD2 matching over 8 bases. Germline V gene data show CDR1 as WSHSY and CDR2 as SAAADI. There are 16 residues in the CDR3. The J segment lost 2 bases and the V segment lost 4 bases, leaving 10 bases of the junction unmatched.

This clonotype was detected only a few times. This chain connects TRBV28 to TRBJ1-5, with D possibly matching TRBD1 (5 bases). Germline assignment: CDR1 MDHEN and CDR2 SYDVKM. V lost 4 bases, J lost 4 bases, and 17 bases lay in between. The CDR3 loop spans 16 amino acids. CDR3 protein: CASSWGIIGGNQPQHF. The CDR3 DNA reads as TGTGCCAGCAGTTGGGGCATCATCGGGGGGAATCAGCCCCAGCATTTT. Together with reference TRBV28 and TRBJ1-5, the CDR3 gives the full variable domain: DVKVTQSSRYLVKRTGEKVFLECVQDMDHENMFWYRQDPGLGLRLIYFSYDVKMKEKGDIPEGYSVSREKKERFSLILESASTNQTSMYLCASSWGIIGGNQPQHFGDGTRLSIL.

The chain employs TRBV6-6 and TRBJ1-4; 7 bases line up with TRBD1. CDR1 and CDR2 from the germline V gene are MNHNY and SVGAGI (reference sequence). CDR3 size: 13 residues. J gave up 3 bases and V 6 bases, and 1 base lay outside the gene matches. CDR3 coding DNA: TGTGCCAGCAGGGGACAGTCTAATGAAAAACTGTTTTTT. Its protein is CASRGQSNEKLFF.

V and J are TRBV6-4 and TRBJ2-2; 10 bases are shared with TRBD2. J lost 6 bases, V lost 2 bases, and 0 bases had no gene match. Germline values: CDR1 MRHNA, CDR2 SNTAGT. The CDR3 length is 14 residues. The CDR3 DNA follows: TGTGCCAGCAGTGACAGCGGGGGGGCCGGGGAGCTGTTTTTT. Its protein is CASSDSGGAGELFF.

The V call is TRBV7-6, the J call TRBJ1-6, with D possibly matching TRBD1 (5 bases). The CDR3 runs 15 residues. Trimming removed 1 base from V and 7 bases from J, with 11 bases in between. The germline V gene encodes CDR1 SGHVS and CDR2 FNYEAQ. CDR3 sequence (DNA): TGTGCCAGCAGCTTAGGGGCCAGGGAGAATTCACCCCTCCACTTT. The encoded protein is CASSLGARENSPLHF.

This clonotype occurred a few times. The genes are TRBV7-2 and TRBJ2-4; no reliable D call. From germline, CDR1 is SGHTA and CDR2 FQGNSA. The ends were cut back, 3 bases at V and 13 bases at J, with 13 bases in the middle. The CDR3 is made up of 12 amino acids. CDR3: CASSFAGGQQYF. DNA for the CDR3: TGTGCCAGCAGCTTCGCAGGTGGCCAGCAGTACTTC.

The V gene is TRBV29-1, the J gene TRBJ1-1; TRBD1 agrees at 9 bases. With V trimmed by 4 bases and J by 3 bases, 6 bases remained unmatched. The CDR3 consists of 14 residues. CDR1 and CDR2 (germline): SQVTM, ANQGSEA. CDR3 bases: TGCAGCGTTGCTATGAGACAGGGGGACACTGAAGCTTTCTTT. It specifies CSVAMRQGDTEAFF.

The V call is TRBV5-1, the J call TRBJ1-3, with unresolved D. Germline V lookup: CDR1 SGHRS, CDR2 YFSETQ. V was trimmed by 7 bases and J by 2 bases, leaving 13 bases between them. The CDR3 runs 14 residues. The CDR3 reads CASRAIGAGNTIYF. The DNA for the CDR3 is TGCGCCAGCCGGGCCATAGGAGCTGGAAACACCATATATTTT.

With regard to this clonotype: At one end, the junction sequence differs from germline, possibly due to a read error. The chain has TRBV5-1 and TRBJ2-1, with TRBD1 identical over 12 bases. The CDR3 is 14 residues long. Germline-derived CDR1 and CDR2 are SGHRS and YFSETQ. The CDR3: CASSVGTGGNGQFF. For the CDR3, the DNA is TGCGCCAGCAGCGTAGGGACAGGGGGCAATGGGCAGTTCTTC.

This clonotype showed up many times. The chain has TRBV6-5 and TRBJ2-1, with D perhaps TRBD1 (5 bases). V was pared by 6 bases and J by 9 bases, with 18 bases between. The CDR3 has 14 residues. Germline CDR1 reads MNHEY; CDR2 reads SVGAGI. CDR3 region: CASRSQGRVGEQFF. CDR3 nucleotide sequence: TGTGCCAGCAGATCCCAGGGTAGGGTTGGTGAGCAGTTCTTC.

In the case of this clonotype: This may be a read error, as it is one base from a much larger clone. Here the CDR3 omits its conserved ending phenylalanine or tryptophan, so a read error is the likely source. The chain carries TRBV10-3 and TRBJ2-7; 8 positions agree with TRBD1. CDR3 length: 15 residues. After removal of 4 bases from V and 2 bases from J, the junction contained 7 bases not matched to a gene. The V gene's germline CDR1 is ENHRY and CDR2 SYGVKD. The CDR3 DNA reads TGTGCCATCAGTGGCGGACAGGGAGAAGCCTACGAGCAGTACTTA. Encoded protein: CAISGGQGEAYEQYL.

V is TRBV3-1 and J is TRBJ1-6, with D maybe TRBD1 (6 bases). V was trimmed by 1 base and J by 4 bases, leaving 14 bases between them. The CDR3 consists of 17 residues. The V gene's germline CDR1 is LGHDT and CDR2 YNNKEL (reference sequence). CDR3 region: CASSQGLGARYNSPLHF. The CDR3, as DNA: TGTGCCAGCAGCCAAGGTTTGGGGGCGCGTTATAATTCACCCCTCCACTTT.